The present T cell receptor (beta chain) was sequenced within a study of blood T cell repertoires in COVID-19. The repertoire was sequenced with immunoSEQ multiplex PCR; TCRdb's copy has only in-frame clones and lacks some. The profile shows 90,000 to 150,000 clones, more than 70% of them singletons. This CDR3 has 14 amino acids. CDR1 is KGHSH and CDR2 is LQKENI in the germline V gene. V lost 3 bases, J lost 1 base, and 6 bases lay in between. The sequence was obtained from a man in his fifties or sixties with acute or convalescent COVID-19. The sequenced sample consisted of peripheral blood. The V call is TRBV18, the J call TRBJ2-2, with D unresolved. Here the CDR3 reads CASSPLLNTGELFF. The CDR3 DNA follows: TGTGCCAGCTCACCCCTCTTGAACACCGGGGAGCTGTTTTTT.